Listed below are T cell receptor beta chains from one sample, sequenced in a study of post-analysis software for immune sequencing data. TCRdb itself ran the PCR reads through MiXCR, one entry per CDR3 protein. There are about 260,000 distinct CDR3 sequences in the sample; 30% to 45% occur only once, and roughly 4.8% lies in the top ten. Sequencing was carried out using blood. The receptors were gathered from a girl between 5 and 17 years old with multiple sclerosis. CDR3s include the opening cysteine and the closing phenylalanine or tryptophan. D genes are given only for firm matches. Where a row states a size, it is once, few, many or the class of an expanded clone; other rows omit it.

v_gene,abundance,j_gene,d_gene,CDR3aa,CDR3nt
TRBV28,many,TRBJ2-3,NA,CASSPGLSAMQYF,TGTGCCAGCAGTCCGGGACTTTCGGCCATGCAGTATTTT
TRBV5-1,many,TRBJ1-1,NA,CASSLVGPGTNTEAFF,TGCGCCAGCAGCTTGGTAGGTCCGGGGACGAACACTGAAGCTTTCTTT
TRBV20-1,medium-sized,TRBJ2-1,TRBD1,CSARDDRDYNEQFF,TGCAGTGCTAGAGATGACAGGGACTACAATGAGCAGTTCTTC
TRBV3-1,NA,TRBJ2-5,NA,CASSQDGPFQETQYF,TGTGCCAGCAGCCAAGACGGACCATTCCAAGAGACCCAGTACTTC
TRBV5-5,few,TRBJ2-2,NA,CASSLVGQINTGELFF,TGTGCCAGCAGCTTGGTCGGACAGATAAACACCGGGGAGCTGTTTTTT
TRBV5-1,NA,TRBJ2-3,NA,CASSLSEGSTDTQYF,TGCGCCAGCAGCCTGAGTGAGGGTAGCACAGATACGCAGTATTTT
TRBV20-1,once,TRBJ2-1,TRBD2,CSASKTSGSNEQFF,TGCAGTGCTTCCAAAACTAGCGGGAGTAATGAGCAGTTCTTC
TRBV14,NA,TRBJ2-5,TRBD1,CASSRVPMGTGDQETQYF,TGTGCCAGCAGCCGAGTCCCAATGGGGACAGGGGATCAAGAGACCCAGTACTTC
TRBV5-1,many,TRBJ2-1,NA,CASSLAWDTEQFF,TGCGCCAGCAGCTTGGCTTGGGACACTGAGCAGTTCTTC
TRBV7-9,once,TRBJ1-6,NA,CASSPGDAENSPPHF,TGTGCCAGCAGCCCGGGGGACGCGGAGAATTCACCCCCCCACTTT
TRBV7-8,few,TRBJ1-2,NA,CASSPRGARLNYGYTF,TGTGCCAGCAGCCCAAGGGGGGCGCGGTTAAACTATGGCTACACCTTC
TRBV16,few,TRBJ1-2,NA,CASSQGIYGYTF,TGTGCCAGCAGCCAAGGCATCTATGGCTACACCTTC
TRBV7-6,NA,TRBJ1-4,NA,CASSSGRPNEKLFF,TGTGCCAGCAGCTCCGGACGGCCTAATGAAAAACTGTTTTTT
TRBV12-3/TRBV12-4,many,TRBJ2-7,NA,CASSGDRRSYEQYF,TGTGCCAGCAGTGGGGACCGAAGGAGCTACGAGCAGTACTTC
TRBV6-6,NA,TRBJ2-3,NA,CASSYIQTTDTQYF,TGTGCCAGCAGTTACATCCAAACCACAGATACGCAGTATTTT
TRBV5-1,NA,TRBJ2-1,TRBD1,CASSFTGGSGNEQFF,TGCGCCAGCAGCTTTACAGGGGGCTCGGGGAATGAGCAGTTCTTC
TRBV28,NA,TRBJ2-7,NA,CASTGTSYNEQYF,TGTGCGAGCACGGGGACTTCCTACAATGAGCAGTACTTC
TRBV5-1,NA,TRBJ2-5,NA,CASSLFQIQETQYF,TGCGCCAGCAGCTTGTTCCAGATCCAAGAGACCCAGTACTTC
TRBV5-1,many,TRBJ2-1,TRBD2,CASSWTPGTSLDEQFF,TGCGCCAGCAGCTGGACTCCCGGGACTAGCCTCGATGAGCAGTTCTTC
TRBV20-1,once,TRBJ2-3,NA,CSASVGSDTQYF,TGCAGTGCTAGTGTGGGATCAGATACGCAGTATTTT
TRBV7-2,NA,TRBJ2-4,NA,CASSSQGGANIQYF,TGTGCCAGCAGCTCTCAGGGGGGGGCGAACATTCAGTACTTC
TRBV27,NA,TRBJ2-1,TRBD1,CASSLIGGGQGYNEQFF,TGTGCCAGCAGTTTAATAGGAGGGGGACAGGGCTACAATGAGCAGTTCTTC
TRBV15,many,TRBJ2-5,TRBD1,CATSRGTGTGINQETQYF,TGTGCCACCAGCAGAGGGACCGGGACAGGGATAAATCAAGAGACCCAGTACTTC
TRBV12-3/TRBV12-4,NA,TRBJ2-5,TRBD2,CASSWGGFETQYF,TGTGCCAGCAGTTGGGGGGGGTTTGAGACCCAGTACTTC
TRBV27,many,TRBJ2-3,NA,CASSPSGVDTQYF,TGTGCCAGCAGTCCGTCTGGGGTAGATACGCAGTATTTT
TRBV6-1,few,TRBJ1-4,NA,CASRRRPGASLNEKLFF,TGTGCCAGCAGGCGCCGACCGGGGGCGAGCCTTAATGAAAAACTGTTTTTT
TRBV29-1,NA,TRBJ2-5,TRBD2,CSGGDYLRETQYF,TGCAGCGGGGGGGACTATTTGAGAGAGACCCAGTACTTC
TRBV5-1,few,TRBJ1-1,NA,CASSFSGAGTTEAFF,TGCGCCAGCAGCTTCTCGGGTGCGGGGACCACTGAAGCTTTCTTT
TRBV4-2,NA,TRBJ2-5,NA,CASSQDLSGIETQYF,TGTGCCAGCAGCCAAGATTTAAGTGGGATTGAGACCCAGTACTTC
TRBV7-8,many,TRBJ2-1,TRBD2,CASRGLAEYNEQFF,TGTGCCAGCAGGGGACTAGCGGAGTACAATGAGCAGTTCTTC
TRBV11-2,few,TRBJ1-4,NA,CASSPGQRTNEKLFF,TGTGCCAGCAGCCCTGGACAGCGGACTAATGAAAAACTGTTTTTT
TRBV5-1,NA,TRBJ2-1,NA,CASGFSGQGLNNEQFF,TGCGCCAGCGGCTTCAGTGGGCAGGGCTTGAACAATGAGCAGTTCTTC
TRBV6-1,NA,TRBJ2-7,NA,CASSEQGYYEQYF,TGTGCCAGCAGTGAACAGGGGTACTACGAGCAGTACTTC
TRBV27,many,TRBJ2-5,NA,CASSPHSGETQYF,TGTGCCAGCAGTCCCCACTCAGGAGAGACCCAGTACTTC
TRBV13,many,TRBJ2-7,TRBD2,CASSSNGLAGGYEQYF,TGTGCCAGCAGCTCGAACGGACTAGCGGGAGGCTACGAGCAGTACTTC
TRBV20-1,NA,TRBJ1-1,NA,CSARQTGQAFF,TGCAGTGCCAGACAGACGGGGCAAGCTTTCTTT
TRBV10-3,NA,TRBJ2-2,NA,CAISEAASTGELFF,TGTGCCATCAGTGAGGCAGCGAGCACCGGGGAGCTGTTTTTT
TRBV7-9,many,TRBJ2-3,NA,CASSLDWQGSDTQYF,TGTGCCAGCAGCTTAGATTGGCAGGGATCGGATACGCAGTATTTT
TRBV2,few,TRBJ1-2,NA,CASRLTGANYGYTF,TGTGCCAGCCGTTTGACAGGAGCTAACTATGGCTACACCTTC
TRBV20-1,NA,TRBJ2-4,TRBD2,CSARALGLAGGQAKNIQYF,TGCAGTGCTAGAGCCCTGGGACTAGCGGGAGGGCAAGCCAAAAACATTCAGTACTTC
TRBV20-1,NA,TRBJ1-5,NA,CSALVGRNSDQPQHF,TGCAGTGCCTTAGTGGGACGGAATAGCGATCAGCCCCAGCATTTT
TRBV7-2,NA,TRBJ2-1,NA,CASSLGISGSVDEQFF,TGTGCCAGCAGCTTAGGCATTAGCGGATCCGTTGATGAGCAGTTCTTC
TRBV7-3,many,TRBJ2-1,TRBD2,CASSSQTSGKRDNEQFF,TGTGCCAGCAGCTCACAGACTAGCGGAAAACGGGACAATGAGCAGTTCTTC
TRBV4-1,many,TRBJ2-2,TRBD1,CASSQSGTANTGELFF,TGCGCCAGCAGCCAATCCGGGACAGCGAACACCGGGGAGCTGTTTTTT
TRBV30,NA,TRBJ1-1,NA,CAWSVSSNTEAFF,TGTGCCTGGAGTGTATCGAGTAACACTGAAGCTTTCTTT
TRBV3-1,many,TRBJ2-1,NA,CASSPSLPHEQFF,TGTGCCAGCAGCCCAAGCCTACCCCATGAGCAGTTCTTC
TRBV6-5,few,TRBJ2-2,NA,CASSYWASTGELFF,TGTGCCAGCAGTTACTGGGCCTCAACCGGGGAGCTGTTTTTT
TRBV4-1,few,TRBJ2-2,NA,CASSQVGTTGELFF,TGCGCCAGCAGCCAAGTTGGCACCACCGGGGAGCTGTTTTTT
TRBV7-6,NA,TRBJ1-2,NA,CASSLAGPDGDYGYTF,TGTGCCAGCAGCTTAGCAGGACCGGACGGAGACTATGGCTACACCTTC
TRBV7-9,NA,TRBJ2-5,NA,CASSPGTPQETQYF,TGTGCCAGCAGTCCCGGGACCCCGCAAGAGACCCAGTACTTC
TRBV12-3/TRBV12-4,many,TRBJ1-2,TRBD1,CASSRQGGGYTF,TGTGCCAGCAGCCGACAGGGGGGCGGCTACACCTTC
TRBV6-2/TRBV6-3,NA,TRBJ2-7,NA,CASRGRYSYEQYF,TGTGCCAGCCGGGGACGTTACTCCTACGAGCAGTACTTC
TRBV5-1,NA,TRBJ1-2,NA,CASGLGGDYGCTF,TGCGCCAGCGGTCTGGGGGGCGACTATGGCTGCACCTTC
TRBV20-1,NA,TRBJ1-2,NA,CSARATIQHGYTF,TGCAGTGCTAGAGCGACAATTCAACATGGCTACACCTTC
TRBV5-1,many,TRBJ2-3,NA,CASTRRWDATDTQYF,TGCGCCAGCACCCGACGATGGGACGCCACAGATACGCAGTATTTT